What follows are 25 T cell receptor beta chains derived from one specimen sequenced in a study of cytomegalovirus exposure and HLA in healthy donors (dated by TCRdb to the late 2010s). Library preparation employed the immunoSEQ multiplex PCR assay. The multiplex PCR relied on a mix of 60 forward primers for TCR Vbeta segments and 13 reverse primers for TCR Jbeta segments. TCRdb took this table from immuneACCESS and kept in-frame rearrangements with V and J called. Such tables lack part of the clones; where checked against another copy, unresolved V genes explain under half of the gap, and the rest is unexplained. The sample has over 95,000 clones on record, around three quarters of them singletons. The ten biggest clones cover approximately 2.6% of the sample. Specimen: PBMCs. The receptors come from a female donor in good health and CMV-seronegative.

Remarks on this clone: The germline gene is not matched at one end of the junction; a read error may be the cause. The chain links TRBV7-9 to TRBJ1-3; no firm D call. CDR3 length equals 12 residues. The germline gives CDR1 SEHNR, CDR2 FQNEAQ (reference sequence). CDR3 coding DNA: TGTTCCAGCAGCCCTACGGGAAACACCATATATTTT. Translation gives CSSSPTGNTIYF. The full variable domain, completed using reference TRBV7-9 and TRBJ1-3, is DTGVSQNPRHKITKRGQNVTFRCDPISEHNRLYWYRQTLGQGPEFLTYFQNEAQLEKSRLLSDRFSAERPKGSFSTLEIQRTEQGDSAMYLCSSSPTGNTIYFGEGSWLTVV.

CDR3 region: CASRVDGGPSPLHF. The CDR3 DNA reads TGTGCCAGCAGGGTGGATGGGGGCCCCTCACCCCTCCACTTT. The chain uses TRBV2 and TRBJ1-6; TRBD1 might be the D (6 bases). Trimming shortened V by 6 bases and J by 10 bases, and 16 bases separated the two germline ends. CDR1 SNHLY and CDR2 FYNNEI come from the germline V gene. The CDR3 is made up of 14 amino acids. Combining the CDR3 with reference TRBV2 and TRBJ1-6 gives the whole variable domain EPEVTQTPSHQVTQMGQEVILRCVPISNHLYFYWYRQILGQKVEFLVSFYNNEISEKSEIFDDQFSVERPDGSNFTLKIRSTKLEDSAMYFCASRVDGGPSPLHFGNGTRLTVT.

CDR3 in amino acids: CASSSTSGYQETQYF. For the CDR3, the DNA is TGTGCCAGCAGCTCGACTAGCGGGTACCAAGAGACCCAGTACTTC. The V gene is TRBV5-4, the J gene TRBJ2-5; 10 bases fit TRBD2. The CDR3 has 15 residues. The J segment lost 0 bases and the V segment lost 3 bases, leaving 2 bases of the junction unmatched. Germline lookup yields CDR1 SGHNT and CDR2 YYREEE (reference sequence).

This clone was observed a handful of times. The V call is TRBV7-6, the J call TRBJ1-5, with TRBD1 matching 7 bases. The CDR3 runs 16 residues. CDR1 is SGHVS, CDR2 FNYEAQ, per germline. V shed 5 bases and J 2 bases; nucleotides not matched to a gene: 9. CDR3 sequence: CASSPGQAAGNQPQHF. In DNA, the CDR3 is TGTGCCAGCAGCCCAGGACAGGCCGCCGGCAATCAGCCCCAGCATTTT.

V and J are TRBV19 and TRBJ2-7, with TRBD1 identical over 9 bases. Germline V gene lookup returns CDR1 LNHDA and CDR2 SQIVND (reference sequence). The CDR3 contains 15 residues. V lost 7 bases and J lost 2; bases outside the gene matches: 9. Here the CDR3 reads CASTPKTGGAYEQYF. As DNA, the CDR3 is TGTGCCAGTACCCCAAAGACAGGGGGTGCCTACGAGCAGTACTTC.

The chain is built from TRBV7-9 and TRBJ1-2; 9 bases are a match to TRBD1. Germline V lookup: CDR1 SEHNR, CDR2 FQNEAQ (reference sequence). This CDR3 is 13 amino acids long. J was trimmed by 6 bases and V by 5 bases; bases with no gene match: 4. CDR3 in amino acids: CASSPRDRDGYTF. The CDR3 DNA reads TGTGCCAGCAGCCCCCGGGACAGGGATGGCTACACCTTC.

The CDR3 coding sequence is TGTGCCAGCTCACCCCTCTCCGCCACGGGCGAGCAGTACTTC. Amino acids: CASSPLSATGEQYF. This chain connects TRBV18 to TRBJ2-7; D gene unclear. Trimming pared 3 bases from V and 6 bases from J, leaving 15 bases between. The germline V gene encodes CDR1 KGHSH and CDR2 LQKENI. The CDR3 contains 14 residues.

The sample holds one count of this clone. The chain combines TRBV11-1 with TRBJ2-1, with D perhaps matching TRBD2 (5 bases). The CDR3 contains 15 residues. The ends were cut back, 2 bases at V and 7 bases at J, with 15 bases in the middle. Germline V gene sequence: CDR1 SGHAT, CDR2 FQDESV (reference sequence). CDR3 nucleotide sequence: TGTGCCAGCAGCTTAATTGCCCCCGGGGTTAATGAGCAGTTCTTC. Translating gives CASSLIAPGVNEQFF.

CDR3 DNA: TGTGCCAGCAGTAACGGACTGCTCTACGAGCAGTACTTC. Its translation is CASSNGLLYEQYF. The chain uses TRBV2 and TRBJ2-5, with a tentative D call TRBD2 (5 bases). The J call is doubtful: the DNA matches TRBJ2-7 better. Germline V gives CDR1 SNHLY, CDR2 FYNNEI. This CDR3 is 13 amino acids long.

This sequence joins TRBV5-1 and TRBJ2-5; TRBD2 agrees at 7 bases. Germline V CDR1 and CDR2: SGHRS, YFSETQ. CDR3 length equals 15 residues. The V gene end was trimmed by 2 bases and the J gene end by 5 bases; junction bases not matched to a gene: 9. This CDR3 is CASSLVRLASETQYF. The CDR3 DNA follows: TGCGCCAGCAGCTTAGTGAGACTAGCATCGGAGACCCAGTACTTC. Full variable domain (rest looked up from reference TRBV5-1 and TRBJ2-5): KAGVTQTPRYLIKTRGQQVTLSCSPISGHRSVSWYQQTPGQGLQFLFEYFSETQRNKGNFPGRFSGRQFSNSRSEMNVSTLELGDSALYLCASSLVRLASETQYFGPGTRLLVL.

The chain has TRBV19 and TRBJ1-1, with 9 bases matching TRBD1. Germline-derived CDR1 and CDR2 are LNHDA and SQIVND (reference sequence). This CDR3 spans 16 amino acids. With V trimmed by 5 bases and J by 6 bases, 13 bases remained unmatched. CDR3 in DNA: TGTGCCAGTAGTCCAACCGGGACAGGGAAGACCCCTGAAGCTTTCTTT. It codes for CASSPTGTGKTPEAFF.

CDR3 in DNA: TGTGCCATCGCCGCCTCCGGGACAGCGCCCTCGGAAACTACCAATGAGCAGTTCTTC. Protein sequence: CAIAASGTAPSETTNEQFF. This chain links TRBV10-3 with TRBJ2-1, with 7 bases that match TRBD1. Germline values: CDR1 ENHRY, CDR2 SYGVKD. V was pared by 8 bases and J by 6 bases, with 25 bases of the junction left unmatched. This CDR3 is 19 amino acids long.

The CDR3 sequence: CSAGQGKTDYTF. CDR3 sequence (DNA): TGCAGCGCCGGACAGGGTAAAACAGACTACACCTTC. The gene calls are TRBV29-1 and TRBJ1-2, with 8 nucleotides matching TRBD1. V trimming: 7 bases; J trimming: 10 bases; junction bases outside the gene matches: 11. The CDR3 length is 12 residues. Germline CDR1 is SQVTM and CDR2 is ANQGSEA. Supplemented by reference TRBV29-1 and TRBJ1-2, the full variable domain reads SAVISQKPSRDICQRGTSLTIQCQVDSQVTMMFWYRQQPGQSLTLIATANQGSEATYESGFVIDKFPISRPNLTFSTLTVSNMSPEDSSIYLCSAGQGKTDYTFGSGTRLTVV.

This chain links TRBV6-1 with TRBJ1-2; perhaps TRBD1 as D (6 bases). Trimming left V 7 bases short and J 3 bases short, with 12 bases between. The CDR3 runs 13 residues. Germline CDR1 MNHNS, CDR2 SASEGT. This CDR3 is CASKRGGDYGYTF. The CDR3 nucleotides are TGTGCCAGCAAACGAGGGGGTGACTATGGCTACACCTTC.

The table lists this clone with a count of one. CDR3 loop: CASKAGGLNEQFF. The CDR3 DNA follows: TGTGCCAGCAAAGCGGGGGGGCTGAATGAGCAGTTCTTC. The chain recombines TRBV6-5 with TRBJ2-1; TRBD2 matches 10 bases. Germline V gene lookup returns CDR1 MNHEY and CDR2 SVGAGI. The trim removed 7 bases at V and 7 bases at J, leaving 4 bases unmatched. This CDR3 comprises 13 residues.

For the CDR3, the DNA is TGCGCCAGCAGCTTGGTGACAGGGCGGAACTATGGCTACACCTTC. As protein: CASSLVTGRNYGYTF. The chain recombines TRBV5-1 with TRBJ1-2; 7 nucleotides align to TRBD1. This CDR3 contains 15 residues. Germline assignment: CDR1 SGHRS and CDR2 YFSETQ. V gave up 0 bases and J gave up 2 bases; unmatched junction bases: 4. Variable domain in full (rest from reference TRBV5-1 and TRBJ1-2): KAGVTQTPRYLIKTRGQQVTLSCSPISGHRSVSWYQQTPGQGLQFLFEYFSETQRNKGNFPGRFSGRQFSNSRSEMNVSTLELGDSALYLCASSLVTGRNYGYTFGSGTRLTVV.

V is TRBV5-1 and J is TRBJ1-1; TRBD1 aligns across 10 bases. The CDR3 contains 14 residues. CDR1 SGHRS and CDR2 YFSETQ come from the germline V gene. V lost 5 bases and J lost 6; bases outside the gene matches: 7. CDR3 loop: CASSDPGQGPEAFF. The CDR3 region has the DNA TGCGCCAGCAGTGATCCGGGACAGGGGCCTGAAGCTTTCTTT.

The chain carries TRBV4-3 and TRBJ1-2; 8 bases agree with TRBD1. Germline loops: CDR1 LGHNA, CDR2 YSLEER. The CDR3 loop spans 14 amino acids. Germline trimming cut 0 bases from V and 6 bases from J; bases unmatched to any gene: 3. The CDR3 protein is CASSQETGDHGYTF. In DNA form, the CDR3 reads TGCGCCAGCAGCCAAGAGACAGGGGATCATGGCTACACCTTC.

The V call is TRBV7-6, the J call TRBJ2-7; tentative D call: TRBD1 (6 bases). This CDR3 comprises 14 residues. The germline V gene has CDR1 SGHVS and CDR2 FNYEAQ. V was trimmed by 1 base and J by 6 bases, leaving 13 bases between them. Here the CDR3 DNA reads TGTGCCAGCAGCTTAGAAACAGGGCCCAGCGAGCAGTACTTC. It is translated as CASSLETGPSEQYF. The full variable domain, with the rest looked up from reference TRBV7-6 and TRBJ2-7, is GAGVSQSPRYKVTKRGQDVALRCDPISGHVSLYWYRQALGQGPEFLTYFNYEAQQDKSGLPNDRFSAERPEGSISTLTIQRTEQRDSAMYRCASSLETGPSEQYFGPGTRLTVT.

This clone turned up a few times. The chain links TRBV5-8 to TRBJ2-7, with 7 bases lining up with TRBD1. V was clipped by 4 bases and J by 7 bases; unmatched bases: 11. Germline CDR1 and CDR2: SGHTS and YDEGEE. This CDR3 has 14 amino acids. The CDR3 region has the DNA TGTGCCAGCAGCATAGGGACAGCGAGTGTAGAGCAGTACTTC. It encodes CASSIGTASVEQYF.

This clone was found a few times. This CDR3 reads CASSQDSTVGTEAFF. The CDR3 DNA reads TGCGCCAGCAGCCAAGATAGTACGGTCGGGACTGAAGCTTTCTTT. The rearrangement links TRBV4-1 to TRBJ1-1, with D hard to call. This CDR3 contains 15 residues. Germline V gives CDR1 MGHRA, CDR2 YSYEKL. V was shortened by 0 bases and J by 5 bases, with 13 bases between the two germline ends.

The chain uses TRBV19 and TRBJ2-7; 7 nucleotides agree with TRBD1. This CDR3 has 12 residues. Trimming took 10 bases from V and 5 from J; bases not matched to a gene: 8. Germline-derived CDR1 and CDR2 are LNHDA and SQIVND (reference sequence). In nucleotides, the CDR3 is TGTGCCACTAGACAGGGTTCCAACGAGCAGTACTTC. This encodes CATRQGSNEQYF.

The chain uses TRBV7-6 and TRBJ2-2; TRBD1 agrees at 7 bases. The CDR3 has 14 residues. The germline CDR1 and CDR2 sequences are SGHVS and FNYEAQ. V was clipped by 5 bases and J by 1 base; unmatched bases: 1. CDR3 loop: CASSRDRNTGELFF. CDR3 DNA: TGTGCCAGCAGCCGGGACAGGAACACCGGGGAGCTGTTTTTT.

The genes are TRBV30 and TRBJ2-1; 7 bases line up with TRBD2. This CDR3 is built from 14 residues. Germline assignment: CDR1 GTSNPN and CDR2 SVGIG (reference sequence). V was pared by 4 bases and J by 4 bases, with 7 bases of the junction left unmatched. CDR3 loop: CAWTGSGKYNEQFF. As DNA, the CDR3 is TGTGCCTGGACCGGGAGCGGGAAATACAATGAGCAGTTCTTC.

V is TRBV7-9 and J is TRBJ1-4, with TRBD1 matching 7 bases. Trimming took 5 bases from V and 2 from J; bases not matched to a gene: 5. The CDR3 extends over 15 amino acids. Germline CDR1 SEHNR, CDR2 FQNEAQ (reference sequence). DNA of the CDR3: TGTGCCAGCAGCATAGGGACAGCTACTAATGAAAAACTGTTTTTT. This gives the protein CASSIGTATNEKLFF.